This T cell receptor beta chain was obtained from a study of STAT3 mutations in large granular lymphocyte leukemia. Findings of the study overall: Some patients had persisting codominant clonotypes that could mask small clones. Every T-LGLL patient had at least one immunodominant TCRbeta clonotype. Differing intervals and regimens complicate linking therapy response to clone burden. All newly emerging clones after therapy were STAT3 wild type.

The germline CDR1 and CDR2 sequences are SGHRS and YFSETQ. There are 14 residues in the CDR3. The V and J ends lost 0 bases and 0 bases respectively, with 7 bases between them. About this clone: Its cognate antigen is unknown.

Each sample's TCRbeta library yielded on average about 40,773 productive templates. Sequenced by immunoSEQ multiplex PCR; TCRdb stores in-frame clones only, minus some. The sample shows 17,000 or so clones, 80% to 90% of them seen only once. The genes are TRBV5-1 and TRBJ2-7; D uncertain. This sequence was found in a man aged 50-60 years with T-cell large granular lymphocyte leukemia. Some clones in this sample may be carry-over from other donors' samples. The sequencing input was peripheral blood mononuclear cells. CDR3 region: CASSLGENSYEQYF. DNA of the CDR3: TGCGCCAGCAGCTTGGGGGAAAACTCCTACGAGCAGTACTTC.